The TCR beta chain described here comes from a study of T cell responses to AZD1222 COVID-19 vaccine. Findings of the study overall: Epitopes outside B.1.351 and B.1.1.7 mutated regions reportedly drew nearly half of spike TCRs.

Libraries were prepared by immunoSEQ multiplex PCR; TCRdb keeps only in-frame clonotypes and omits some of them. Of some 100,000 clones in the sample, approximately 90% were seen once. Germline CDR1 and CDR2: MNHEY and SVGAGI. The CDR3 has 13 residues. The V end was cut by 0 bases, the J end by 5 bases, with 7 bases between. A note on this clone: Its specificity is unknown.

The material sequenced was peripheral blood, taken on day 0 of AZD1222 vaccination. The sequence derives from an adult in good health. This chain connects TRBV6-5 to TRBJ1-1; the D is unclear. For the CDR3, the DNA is TGTGCCAGCAGTTACTCGGTGGATACTGAAGCTTTCTTT. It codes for CASSYSVDTEAFF.